The 18 T cell receptor beta chains in this list originate from one sample, sequenced in a study of Graves' ophthalmopathy and Graves' hyperthyroidism (dated by TCRdb to the late 2010s). Sequencing relied on an Illumina HiSeq 2000. TCR beta CDR3 regions were amplified from RNA transcripts for repertoire sequencing. The first round was an RT-PCR using HTBI primers with the Qiagen OneStep RT-PCR kit, and this first round was followed by a second-round multiplex PCR, then size selection and purification. TCRdb reanalyzed the raw reads on its own, using fastp at Q25 for trimming and MiXCR for clone calling, and kept in-frame beta chains. Entries that share a CDR3 protein sequence are merged under the most common genes and DNA. In this sample the table shows around 1,200,000 distinct CDR3 sequences, 36% of which occur a single time. Over 8.5% of the sample belongs to the ten largest clones. The specimen was peripheral blood or thyroid tissue (not recorded which). These receptor sequences come from an adult man with Graves' hyperthyroidism.

About this clonotype itself: The CDR3 carries no conserved terminal phenylalanine or tryptophan, so it likely arises from a read error. The DNA is left out, because the CDR3 cannot be placed on it with certainty; the CDR3 is given as TCRdb lists it. The J gene is TRBJ1-6, the V gene TRBV10-3; the table's D gene call, TRBD1, was not cross checked with the DNA. Germline CDR1 reads ENHRY; CDR2 reads SYGVKD. The CDR3 is 9 residues long, ends included. The CDR3: CAISDRATT.

This clonotype came up once. The rearrangement joins TRBV28 to TRBJ1-2; 7 bases are shared with TRBD1. V lost 10 bases and J lost 1; bases outside the gene matches: 6. The CDR3 consists of 13 residues. Germline CDR1 and CDR2: MDHEN and SYDVKM. In nucleotides, the CDR3 is TGTGCCACCGCGGGACAGCTTAACTATGGCTACACCTTC. Its translation is CATAGQLNYGYTF.

In its sample, this clonotype was seen many times. The chain is built from TRBV12-3 or TRBV12-4 and TRBJ1-1; D is unresolved. The CDR3 consists of 13 residues. V was trimmed by 3 bases and J by 6 bases, leaving 11 bases between them. The CDR3 here is CASSFGVNPEAFF. The CDR3 bases are TGTGCCAGCAGTTTTGGGGTAAACCCTGAAGCTTTCTTT.

This clonotype was seen only a few times. The gene calls are TRBV6-2 or TRBV6-3 and TRBJ1-1; TRBD1 matches 8 bases. Germline lookup yields CDR1 MNHEY and CDR2 SVGEGT. V trimming: 7 bases; J trimming: 0 bases; junction bases outside the gene matches: 16. There are 18 residues in the CDR3. The CDR3 DNA reads TGTGCCAGCATCGAAAGGACAGGGATGATTGGGATGAACACTGAAGCTTTCTTT. The encoded protein is CASIERTGMIGMNTEAFF.

This clonotype has ten or more counts. This sequence joins TRBV7-9 and TRBJ1-1; 7 bases line up with TRBD1. Per germline, CDR1 SEHNR and CDR2 FQNEAQ (reference sequence). V dropped 2 bases and J dropped 4; count of bases not matched to a gene: 10. The CDR3 runs to 16 residues. CDR3 amino acids: CASSLFRTGESTEAFF. The CDR3 bases are TGTGCCAGCAGCTTATTCCGGACAGGCGAGAGCACTGAAGCTTTCTTT.

This clonotype appeared many times. CDR3 sequence reads: CASKPTDRRVEAFF. CDR3 nucleotides: TGTGCCAGCAAACCGACCGACAGGCGCGTTGAAGCTTTCTTT. The chain is built from TRBV3-1 and TRBJ1-1, with D perhaps matching TRBD1 (6 bases). The CDR3 runs to 14 residues. V was shortened by 7 bases and J by 7 bases, with 19 bases between the two germline ends. The germline gives CDR1 LGHDT, CDR2 YNNKEL (reference sequence).

This clonotype was observed a handful of times. The chain has TRBV4-1 and TRBJ2-7; 8 bases are shared with TRBD1. Per germline, CDR1 MGHRA and CDR2 YSYEKL. V lost 4 bases, J lost 6 bases, and 14 bases stayed unmatched. This CDR3 region has 16 residues. This CDR3 reads CASSPPGPRGHVEQYF. CDR3 DNA sequence: TGCGCCAGCAGCCCACCTGGGCCCAGGGGGCATGTCGAGCAGTACTTC.

This chain connects TRBV7-2 to TRBJ1-5; tentatively, D is TRBD1 (6 bases). The CDR3 sequence is 13 residues long. The germline CDR1 and CDR2 sequences are SGHTA and FQGNSA. V gave up 5 bases and J gave up 7 bases, with 12 bases separating them. CDR3 nucleotides: TGTGCCAGCAGCAATCCAGGGGTACAGCCCCAGCATTTT. Its protein product is CASSNPGVQPQHF. The full variable domain, in which reference TRBV7-2 and TRBJ1-5 provide the parts outside the CDR3, is GAGVSQSPSNKVTEKGKDVELRCDPISGHTALYWYRQSLGQGLEFLIYFQGNSAPDKSGLPSDRFSAERTGGSVSTLTIQRTQQEDSAVYLCASSNPGVQPQHFGDGTRLSIL.

The chain combines TRBV20-1 with TRBJ1-4; D remains ambiguous. The CDR3 sequence is 16 residues long. Trimming cost V 5 bases and J 0 bases, with 16 bases left between them. Germline assignment: CDR1 DFQATT and CDR2 SNEGSKA (reference sequence). This chain's CDR3 is CSAFLTDDATNEKLFF. DNA for the CDR3: TGCAGTGCTTTCCTGACTGACGACGCAACTAATGAAAAACTGTTTTTT.

This clonotype appeared many times. An end of the junction does not agree with germline; a read error may underlie this. This chain links TRBV7-8 with TRBJ2-7; D gene uncertain. Germline CDR1 reads SGHVS; CDR2 reads FQNEAQ. The length of the CDR3 is 13 residues. Written as DNA, the CDR3 is TGCGCCAGCAGCTTGGGTACAACCTACGAGCAGTACTTC. Amino acids: CASSLGTTYEQYF.

This clonotype showed up many times. The genes are TRBV19 and TRBJ2-1, with 12 bases lining up with TRBD2. Germline-derived CDR1 and CDR2 are LNHDA and SQIVND (reference sequence). The CDR3 is made up of 15 amino acids. V lost 7 bases to trimming and J lost 9 bases; unmatched junction nucleotides: 10. CDR3 coding DNA: TGTGCCAGTAAGGGTCTAGCGGGGGGGACAAGTGAGCAGTTCTTC. It yields the protein CASKGLAGGTSEQFF.

This rearrangement joins TRBV29-1 to TRBJ1-1, with no clear D. The CDR3 covers 10 residues. Trimming took 4 bases from V and 7 from J, leaving 7 bases between them. Germline assignment: CDR1 SQVTM and CDR2 ANQGSEA. The CDR3 region is CSVVLIEAFF. In DNA, the CDR3 is TGCAGCGTTGTTCTTATTGAAGCTTTCTTT.

The genes are TRBV7-9 and TRBJ2-7; D not resolved. Trimming removed 1 base at V and 5 bases at J, with 9 bases between. The germline V gene encodes CDR1 SEHNR and CDR2 FQNEAQ (reference sequence). This CDR3 has 13 residues. CDR3 residues: CASSLVLADEQYF. The CDR3 nucleotides are TGTGCCAGCAGCTTAGTTCTGGCGGACGAGCAGTACTTC.

The chain is built from TRBV15 and TRBJ1-2; D call uncertain. CDR1 and CDR2 from the germline V gene are LNHNV and YYDKDF (reference sequence). CDR3 length: 15 residues. The germline V and J ends were trimmed by 4 bases and 2 bases, with 14 bases remaining between them. For the CDR3, the DNA is TGTGCCACCAGCATAGGCCGAAGTTGGAACTATGGCTACACCTTC. It specifies CATSIGRSWNYGYTF.

The sample holds many counts of this clonotype. The chain uses TRBV10-1 and TRBJ2-2; a weak D match, TRBD1 (5 bases). Between the trimmed V and J ends, which lost 2 bases and 3 bases, there was a span of 7 bases. This CDR3 comprises 14 residues. Germline V gene data show CDR1 as WNHNN and CDR2 as SYGVQD (reference sequence). CDR3 loop: CASSEDRYTGELFF. The CDR3 nucleotides are TGCGCCAGCAGTGAGGACAGATACACCGGGGAGCTGTTTTTT.

Points on this clonotype: The CDR3 end shows no conserved phenylalanine or tryptophan, and so a read error is likely. It is unclear where the CDR3 begins or ends on the DNA, so no DNA is shown, and the CDR3 is as TCRdb lists it. This chain links TRBV7-2 with TRBJ2-7; TRBD2 reflects the table's D call only, with no check against the DNA. Germline V gives CDR1 SGHTA, CDR2 FQGNSA. The CDR3 is made up of 15 amino acids, end residues included. CDR3 sequence: CASSQGAGLAGVLYY.

This clonotype appeared many times. The chain's CDR3 is CASSQPGNDAFF. Here the CDR3 DNA reads TGTGCCAGCAGCCAACCCGGGAATGACGCTTTCTTT. V gene TRBV14 combines with J gene TRBJ1-1; D is undetermined. Trimming stripped 2 bases from V and 11 bases from J, with 12 bases between. CDR1 is SGHDN and CDR2 is FVKESK in the germline V gene. This CDR3 spans 12 amino acids.

This chain links TRBV20-1 with TRBJ2-7; 9 bases are shared with TRBD1. Germline V lookup: CDR1 DFQATT, CDR2 SNEGSKA (reference sequence). Losses at the gene ends were 0 bases for V and 1 base for J; bases not matched to a gene: 7. The CDR3 runs 16 residues. The CDR3, as DNA: TGCAGTGCTAGAGATTTCGGGACAGGGATTTCCTACGAGCAGTACTTC. This encodes CSARDFGTGISYEQYF.